This TCR beta chain originates from a study of T cells in Graves' hyperthyroidism and ophthalmopathy. CDR1 SGHVS and CDR2 FNYEAQ come from the germline V gene. With V trimmed by 4 bases and J by 2 bases, 4 bases remained unmatched. This CDR3 contains 14 residues. RNA transcripts were the template for amplifying TCR beta CDR3 regions. HTBI primers drove first-round RT-PCR of the TCR CDR3. TCRdb ran MiXCR on the multiplex PCR reads and lists one entry per CDR3 protein. Of 500,000 or so distinct CDR3 sequences in the sample, approximately 16% are singletons; the top ten hold less than 30%. In this sample, this clonotype turned up many times.

This TCR was recovered from a woman in her twenties or thirties with Graves' ophthalmopathy. The specimen was blood. The chain combines TRBV7-6 with TRBJ2-5; 7 nucleotides align to TRBD2. CDR3 sequence: CASSSGLLQETQYF. DNA of the CDR3: TGTGCCAGCAGCTCGGGACTACTACAAGAGACCCAGTACTTC.